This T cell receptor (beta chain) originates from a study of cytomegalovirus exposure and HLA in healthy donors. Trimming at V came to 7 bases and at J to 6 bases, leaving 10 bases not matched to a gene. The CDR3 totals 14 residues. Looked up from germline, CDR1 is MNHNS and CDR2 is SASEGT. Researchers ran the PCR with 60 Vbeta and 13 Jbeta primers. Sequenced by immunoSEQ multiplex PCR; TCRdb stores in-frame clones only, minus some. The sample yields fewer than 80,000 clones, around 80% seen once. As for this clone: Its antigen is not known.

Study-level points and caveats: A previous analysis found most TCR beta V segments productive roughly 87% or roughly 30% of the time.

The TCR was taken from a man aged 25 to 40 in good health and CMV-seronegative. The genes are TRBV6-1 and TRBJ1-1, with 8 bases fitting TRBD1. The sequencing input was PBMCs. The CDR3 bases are TGTGCCAGCATCAGGACAGGGCGAGACGCTGAAGCTTTCTTT. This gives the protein CASIRTGRDAEAFF.